This TCR beta chain came from a study of blood T cell repertoires in COVID-19. Clones were sequenced by immunoSEQ multiplex PCR, and TCRdb holds only the in-frame ones, with some missing. The repertoire has roughly 230,000 clones, around 91% of them found once; the top ten carry around 2.3%. This clone was detected only once. The length of the CDR3 is 15 residues. Germline V gene sequence: CDR1 SGHRS, CDR2 YFSETQ. With 0 bases clipped from V and 3 bases from J, the junction kept 3 bases outside the gene matches. The TCR sequence derives from a woman aged 60-70 years with COVID-19, enrolled during active disease. Sequencing was carried out using peripheral blood. The gene calls are TRBV5-1 and TRBJ1-1; 9 bases map to TRBD1. This CDR3 is CASSLGTGVDTEAFF. Written as DNA, the CDR3 is TGCGCCAGCAGCTTGGGGACAGGGGTTGACACTGAAGCTTTCTTT.